The T cell receptor (beta chain) under discussion was sequenced for a study of regulatory T cells in long-lasting Graves disease. Study details: Graves' patients who were just diagnosed had used antithyroid drugs for under 3 months.

This CDR3 is built from 15 residues. V shed 3 bases and J shed 4 bases, with 12 bases lying between them. The time point denotes: newly diagnosed GD, antithyroid drugs for less than 3 months. From PBMCs, RNA was extracted and then used to make the TCR library. Libraries of TCR beta came from iRepertoire HTBI primers plus Arm-PCR of CDR3 regions. TCRdb processed the multiplex PCR reads anew with MiXCR; each CDR3 protein has one entry. The sample lists about 440,000 distinct CDR3 sequences, 14% to 15% occurring once. This clonotype was counted ten times or more. The same specimen was also included in a second study, on T cells in Graves' hyperthyroidism and ophthalmopathy.

Sequencing was performed on peripheral blood mononuclear cells (PBMCs), taken at new diagnosis, from a patient treated with antithyroid drugs. The chain employs TRBV12-3 or TRBV12-4 and TRBJ2-2; D may be TRBD1 (5 bases). The TCR was taken from a woman aged 25 to 45 with Graves disease. CDR3 amino acids: CASSFRQGPTGELFF. In nucleotides, the CDR3 is TGTGCCAGCAGTTTCAGGCAGGGTCCCACCGGGGAGCTGTTTTTT.